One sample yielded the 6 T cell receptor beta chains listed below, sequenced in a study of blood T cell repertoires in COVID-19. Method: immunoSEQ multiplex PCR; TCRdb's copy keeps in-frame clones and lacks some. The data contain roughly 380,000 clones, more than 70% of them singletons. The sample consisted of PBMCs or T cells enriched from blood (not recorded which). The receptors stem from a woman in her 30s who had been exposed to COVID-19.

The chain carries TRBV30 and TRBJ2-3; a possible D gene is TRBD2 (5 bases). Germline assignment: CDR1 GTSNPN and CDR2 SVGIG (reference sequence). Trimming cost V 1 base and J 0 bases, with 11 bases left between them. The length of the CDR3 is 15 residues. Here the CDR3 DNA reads TGTGCCTGGAGTGGATCAAGGACTAGCACAGATACGCAGTATTTT. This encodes CAWSGSRTSTDTQYF.

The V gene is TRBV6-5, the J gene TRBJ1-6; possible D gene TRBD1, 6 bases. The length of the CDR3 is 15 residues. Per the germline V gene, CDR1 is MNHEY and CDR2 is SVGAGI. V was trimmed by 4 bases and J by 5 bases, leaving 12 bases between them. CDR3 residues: CASSSGTINNSPLHF. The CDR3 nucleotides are TGTGCCAGCAGTTCCGGGACAATAAATAATTCACCCCTCCACTTT.

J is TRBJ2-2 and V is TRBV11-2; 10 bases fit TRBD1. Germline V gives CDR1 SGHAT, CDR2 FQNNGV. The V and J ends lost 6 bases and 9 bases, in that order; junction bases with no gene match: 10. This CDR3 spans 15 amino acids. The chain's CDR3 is CASRPIGTGVWELFF. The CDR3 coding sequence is TGTGCCAGCAGGCCAATCGGGACAGGGGTTTGGGAGCTGTTTTTT. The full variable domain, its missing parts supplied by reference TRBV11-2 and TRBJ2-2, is EAGVAQSPRYKIIEKRQSVAFWCNPISGHATLYWYQQILGQGPKLLIQFQNNGVVDDSQLPKDRFSAERLKGVDSTLKIQPAKLEDSAVYLCASRPIGTGVWELFFGEGSRLTVL.

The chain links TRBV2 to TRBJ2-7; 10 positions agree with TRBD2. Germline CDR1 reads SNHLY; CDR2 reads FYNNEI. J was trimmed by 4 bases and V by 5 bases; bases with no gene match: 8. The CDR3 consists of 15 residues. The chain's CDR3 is CASSRASGSSYEQYF. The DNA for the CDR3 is TGTGCCAGCAGTCGGGCTAGCGGGAGTTCTTACGAGCAGTACTTC. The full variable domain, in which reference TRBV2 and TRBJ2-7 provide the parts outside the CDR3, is EPEVTQTPSHQVTQMGQEVILRCVPISNHLYFYWYRQILGQKVEFLVSFYNNEISEKSEIFDDQFSVERPDGSNFTLKIRSTKLEDSAMYFCASSRASGSSYEQYFGPGTRLTVT.

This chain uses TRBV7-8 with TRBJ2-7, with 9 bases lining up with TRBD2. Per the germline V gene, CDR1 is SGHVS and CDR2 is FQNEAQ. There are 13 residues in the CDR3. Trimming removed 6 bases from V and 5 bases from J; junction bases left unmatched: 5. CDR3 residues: CASRPGLAHEQYF. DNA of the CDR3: TGTGCCAGCAGGCCGGGACTAGCCCACGAGCAGTACTTC.

The CDR3 DNA reads as TGTGCCAGCTCACGGATGGACAGAAAGAGCTCCTACGAGCAGTACTTC. Encoded protein: CASSRMDRKSSYEQYF. This chain joins TRBV18 and TRBJ2-7, with TRBD1 as a possible D gene (6 bases). Germline CDR1 reads KGHSH; CDR2 reads LQKENI. Trimming pared 4 bases from V and 0 bases from J, leaving 16 bases between. The CDR3 length is 16 residues.